This T cell receptor (beta chain) was sequenced in a study of cytomegalovirus exposure and HLA in healthy donors. Regarding the study as a whole: The study put under 200 TCR beta chains on its list as cytomegalovirus-associated.

Germline V gene sequence: CDR1 SGHDT, CDR2 YYEEEE. The CDR3 loop spans 16 amino acids. The V segment lost 1 base and the J segment 3 bases; nucleotides outside the gene matches: 7. The assay was immunoSEQ multiplex PCR, and TCRdb's table has in-frame clones only and misses some. The repertoire consists of 280,000 or so clones, with 85% to 90% occurring once and the leading ten covering around 0.9%. With respect to this clone: Its specificity is unknown.

The source is a woman under 30 in good health and CMV-seronegative. This sequence joins TRBV5-6 and TRBJ2-7; 10 bases fit TRBD2. The sequenced sample consisted of PBMCs. The CDR3, as DNA: TGTGCCAGCAGCTTGAGGGGTAGCGGGAGGCTCTACGAGCAGTACTTC. It yields the protein CASSLRGSGRLYEQYF.